This is a list of T cell receptor beta chains from one sample in a study of cytomegalovirus exposure and HLA in healthy donors. The table came from immunoSEQ multiplex PCR; TCRdb's copy has only in-frame clones and leaves some out. The sample lists under 150,000 clones; approximately 71% were seen once. The specimen sequenced was PBMCs. The receptors here all came from a woman between 50 and 59 years old in good health and CMV-seronegative. Each CDR3 is given without its conserved first and last residue. The order of the fields is V gene, clone size, CDR3 length, D gene, CDR3 protein. D genes are given only for firm matches. The size field is filled for only some rows; it gives once, few, many or a size class.

>TRBV30|.|11|TRBD2
AWATSGGYEQY
>TRBV7-6|once|14|.
ASSQQRGGANTEAF
>TRBV7-7|.|14|.
ASSLAGGSDTGELF
>TRBV4-2|few|11|TRBD2
ASSQATGLEQF
>TRBV19|.|14|.
ASSPLPNSGANVLT
>TRBV9|.|11|.
ASSVRWAYGYT
>TRBV5-6|.|12|TRBD1
ASSTGQGGEKLF
>TRBV6-1|few|12|.
ASRGPGGANVLT
>TRBV6-1|.|13|.
ASSEKVAGSVEQY
>TRBV6-1|.|13|TRBD1
ASSVDRGYSTEAF
>TRBV15|.|14|.
ATSRDGAATNEKLF
>TRBV2|.|13|TRBD2
ASVWGGSGAYEQY
>TRBV6-5|.|11|.
ASTPPGAYEQY
>TRBV2|few|11|TRBD1
ASVRDRVDEQY
>TRBV11-1|.|14|TRBD1
ASSFGQGFSGNTIY
>TRBV6-1|.|13|TRBD2
ASSELGGYLYEQY
>TRBV19|.|12|TRBD1
ASSGGQGESPLH
>TRBV29-1|.|10|.
SVRVSYNEQF
>TRBV10-3|.|9|.
AIGGFCEQY
>TRBV9|.|13|.
ASSGTHFGANVLT
>TRBV29-1|.|11|.
SVRVDIAYEQY
>TRBV6-6|.|12|TRBD1
ASSPTTGYYGYT
>TRBV16|.|14|.
ASSPNRQRPNYGYT
>TRBV27|.|10|.
ASSLAGAEAF
>TRBV2|.|15|.
ASSGLWGPTNTGELF
>TRBV5-1|.|13|.
ASSFEAQGRGEQY
>TRBV28|.|13|.
ASSLGLAYNEKLF
>TRBV4-3|.|13|.
ASSQPNRENYGYT
>TRBV7-9|.|12|.
ASNAEVATGELF
>TRBV7-2|.|12|.
ASSLDSGTYEQY
>TRBV2|.|11|TRBD1
ATSGGYNSPLH
>TRBV4-3|few|10|.
ASSLDINEQF
>TRBV4-1|once|13|.
ASSQAGTLNTEAF
>TRBV11-2|.|12|TRBD1
ASSPPGQDYEQY
>TRBV27|.|14|.
ASSLSFREVMVDYT
>TRBV7-8|.|11|.
ASSSGGISGYT
>TRBV15|.|15|.
ATSRDPQGVSNSPLH
>TRBV6-6|few|14|.
ASSYSSLAITDTQY
>TRBV11-2|.|13|TRBD1
ASSLTFDRGNEQF
>TRBV5-6|.|13|TRBD1
ASSYRDRVYTEAF
>TRBV18|.|12|.
ASSPTSVYQPQH
>TRBV7-2|few|11|.
ASSPGQRETQY
>TRBV2|.|11|.
ASSVRRNYEQY
>TRBV30|.|11|.
AWSKGGTGELF
>TRBV9|.|13|.
ASSVVAGMNTEAF
>TRBV4-3|.|10|.
ASSQVDNEQF
>TRBV28|few|18|TRBD2
ASSSTGRGLAAKPQETQY
>TRBV7-6|few|13|TRBD1
ASSLTTGGAYEQY